These T cell receptor beta chains were read from a single sample in a study of blood T cell repertoires in COVID-19. The method was immunoSEQ multiplex PCR; TCRdb's version includes in-frame clones alone and lacks a portion of them. The repertoire consists of 100,000 to 150,000 clones, with approximately 80% occurring once and the leading ten covering 12%. The sequencing sample was made of peripheral blood. The source is a woman aged 55 to 70 with acute or convalescent COVID-19. Each CDR3 is given with its conserved first and last residue. Fields, in order: V gene, D gene, clone size, J gene, CDR3 protein, CDR3 DNA. The D gene is left open where the match is weak. The size field is filled for only some rows; it gives once, few, many or a size class.

TRBV5-5	NA	NA	TRBJ1-4	CASSLAPFNEKLFF	TGTGCCAGCAGCTTGGCCCCCTTTAATGAAAAACTGTTTTTT
TRBV5-6	TRBD1	few	TRBJ2-5	CASSWDRVQETQYF	TGTGCCAGCAGCTGGGACAGGGTCCAAGAGACCCAGTACTTC
TRBV27	TRBD1	NA	TRBJ2-7	CASRERTGTIGDYEQYF	TGTGCCAGCAGAGAACGGACAGGGACAATAGGGGACTACGAGCAGTACTTC
TRBV3-1/TRBV3-2	NA	NA	TRBJ1-2	CASSQQNGRYTF	TGTGCCAGCAGCCAACAGAATGGGCGCTACACCTTC
TRBV3-1/TRBV3-2	NA	few	TRBJ1-1	CASSQRRDTEAFF	TGTGCCAGCAGCCAACGGCGGGACACTGAAGCTTTCTTT
TRBV2	TRBD1	NA	TRBJ2-2	CASRDRATGAGELFF	TGTGCCAGCAGGGACAGGGCCACGGGCGCCGGGGAGCTGTTTTTT
TRBV2	NA	NA	TRBJ2-2	CASSRNTGELFF	TGTGCCAGTAGCCGGAACACCGGGGAGCTGTTTTTT
TRBV6-2/TRBV6-3	NA	NA	TRBJ1-2	CASSLTGARPFNYGYTF	TGTGCCAGCAGTCTAACAGGAGCGCGGCCCTTTAACTATGGCTACACCTTC
TRBV5-1	TRBD1	NA	TRBJ1-2	CASSLDPPGGANYGYTF	TGCGCCAGCAGCTTGGATCCGCCAGGGGGCGCTAACTATGGCTACACCTTC
TRBV27	TRBD1	NA	TRBJ2-5	CASSQAGTGWTQYF	TGTGCCAGCAGCCAAGCCGGGACAGGGTGGACCCAGTACTTC
TRBV5-1	TRBD1	NA	TRBJ2-1	CASSLDGTGVYNEQFF	TGCGCCAGCAGCTTGGATGGGACAGGGGTTTACAATGAGCAGTTCTTC
TRBV3-1/TRBV3-2	NA	NA	TRBJ2-6	CASSQRLTVNRANVLTF	TGTGCCAGCAGCCAGAGACTTACCGTGAATAGGGCCAACGTCCTGACTTTC
TRBV24-1	NA	NA	TRBJ1-2	CATSSGQGRGGYTF	TGTGCCACCAGCTCAGGACAAGGAAGGGGCGGCTACACCTTC
TRBV6-5	NA	NA	TRBJ2-7	CASSYSKWGPYEQYF	TGTGCCAGCAGTTACTCGAAGTGGGGGCCCTACGAGCAGTACTTC
TRBV10-3	TRBD1	NA	TRBJ1-2	CAISPPLTGGGYTF	TGTGCCATCAGCCCGCCACTTACAGGGGGTGGCTACACCTTC
TRBV6-5	NA	NA	TRBJ1-6	CASEWGGPLHF	TGTGCCTCCGAATGGGGGGGGCCCCTCCACTTT
TRBV13	TRBD1	once	TRBJ1-2	CASSLEGTGGLSGSYTF	TGTGCCAGCAGCTTAGAGGGGACAGGGGGCTTGTCTGGGAGCTACACCTTC
TRBV28	TRBD1	once	TRBJ1-1	CASSEGGGRMNTEAFF	TGTGCCAGCAGCGAAGGGGGCGGCCGTATGAACACTGAAGCTTTCTTT
TRBV30	TRBD1	NA	TRBJ1-4	CAWASDRGTFTDEKLFF	TGTGCCTGGGCCTCGGACAGGGGGACCTTTACGGACGAAAAACTGTTTTTT
TRBV6-1	TRBD1	NA	TRBJ1-5	CASSEVRQGYQPQHF	TGTGCCAGCAGTGAAGTCCGACAGGGCTACCAGCCCCAGCATTTT
TRBV5-1	NA	NA	TRBJ1-3	CASSPAGGRSGNTIYF	TGCGCCAGCAGCCCAGCTGGAGGACGCTCTGGAAACACCATATATTTT